The clone carrying this T cell receptor (beta chain) has only one observation. Its matching antigen is unknown. CDR1 and CDR2 from the germline V gene are MNHEY and SMNVEV (reference sequence). The CDR3 length is 15 residues. The V end lost 5 bases, the J end lost 0 bases, and 8 bases lay between the germline ends. Only in-frame clones appear in the TCRdb table, and some are missing; sequencing was by immunoSEQ multiplex PCR. Here the sample spans about 2.2 million clones, about 93% being singletons. This sample stems from a study of shared clonotypes between healthy human individuals. Broader study findings: When compared with the clonotypes that were shared by all four sorted-subset donors, the non-shared clonotypes turned out to have lower generation probabilities.

Positively selected for CCR7, the CD45RO-negative cells used as naive CD8 cells excluded terminally differentiated effector memory CD45RA+ cells. Donors were healthy HIV-negative adults without recent acute infections or vaccinations. Sequenced material: naive CD8+ T cells from PBMCs. This receptor was obtained from a man aged 18 to 35 in good health. Some clones in this sample may be carry-over from other donors' samples. This chain joins TRBV27 and TRBJ2-6; D is uncertain. In DNA form, the CDR3 reads TGTGCCAGCAGTCGGCCGGCCTCTGGGGCCAACGTCCTGACTTTC. This codes for CASSRPASGANVLTF.